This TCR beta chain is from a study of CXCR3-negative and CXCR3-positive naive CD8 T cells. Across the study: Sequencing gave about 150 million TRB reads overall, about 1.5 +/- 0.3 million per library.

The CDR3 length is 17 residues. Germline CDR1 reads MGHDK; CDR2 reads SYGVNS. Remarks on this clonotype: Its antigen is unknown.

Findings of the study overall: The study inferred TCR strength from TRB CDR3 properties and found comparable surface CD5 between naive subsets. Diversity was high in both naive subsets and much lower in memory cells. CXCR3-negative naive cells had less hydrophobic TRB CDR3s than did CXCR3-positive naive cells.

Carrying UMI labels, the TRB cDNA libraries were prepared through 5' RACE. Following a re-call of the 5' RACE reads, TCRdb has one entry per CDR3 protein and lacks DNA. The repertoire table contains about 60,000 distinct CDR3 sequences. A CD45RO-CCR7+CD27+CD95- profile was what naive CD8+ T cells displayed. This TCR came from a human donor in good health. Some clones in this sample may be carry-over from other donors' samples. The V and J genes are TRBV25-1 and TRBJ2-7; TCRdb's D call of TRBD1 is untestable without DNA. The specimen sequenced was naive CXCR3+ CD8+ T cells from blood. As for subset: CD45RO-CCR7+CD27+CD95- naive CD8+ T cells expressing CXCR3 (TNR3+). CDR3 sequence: CASSELGDRGGYYEQYF.